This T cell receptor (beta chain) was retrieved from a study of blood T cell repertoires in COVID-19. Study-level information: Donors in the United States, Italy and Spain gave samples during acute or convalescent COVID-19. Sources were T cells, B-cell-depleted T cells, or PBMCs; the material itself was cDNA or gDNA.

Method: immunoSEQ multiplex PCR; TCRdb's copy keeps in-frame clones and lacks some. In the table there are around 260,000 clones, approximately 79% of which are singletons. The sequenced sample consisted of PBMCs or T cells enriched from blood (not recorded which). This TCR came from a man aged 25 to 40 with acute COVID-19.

The CDR3 spells CASSPRGGDQPQHF. The CDR3 DNA follows: TGTGCCAGCAGTCCCAGAGGCGGGGATCAGCCCCAGCATTTT. The rearrangement joins TRBV27 to TRBJ1-5; no definite D call. This CDR3 has 14 residues. CDR1 and CDR2 from the germline V gene are MNHEY and SMNVEV (reference sequence). Trimming took 5 bases from V and 5 from J, leaving 13 bases between them.